This is a list of T cell receptor beta chains from one sample in a study of spatial heterogeneity in lung cancer. One entry per CDR3 protein results from TCRdb running MiXCR on the 5' RACE reads. Among tens of thousands of distinct CDR3 sequences listed, just under 7% were seen once. Specimen: PBMCs, collected at surgery. The receptors originated from a male donor with early-stage non-small cell lung cancer. CDR3s include the opening cysteine and the closing phenylalanine or tryptophan. The D gene is left open where the match is weak. Some rows have no size entry. The others give once, few or many, or a class for an expanded clone.

TRBV20-1,TRBD2,few,TRBJ2-1,TGCAGTGCTAGAGGACTAGCGGGGGAGGGTGAGCAGTTCTTC,CSARGLAGEGEQFF
TRBV6-5,.,medium-sized,TRBJ1-5,TGTGCCAGCAGTGGACAGCAGAATCAGCCCCAGCATTTT,CASSGQQNQPQHF
TRBV5-4,TRBD2,few,TRBJ2-2,TGTGCCAGCAGCTTGACTAGCGGGAGCAGGCGGACCGGGGAGCTGTTTTTT,CASSLTSGSRRTGELFF
TRBV19,TRBD2,medium-sized,TRBJ2-5,TGTGCCAGTAGCCCGGGGGGGCCCCCCGGGACCCAGTACTTC,CASSPGGPPGTQYF
TRBV28,.,.,TRBJ2-2,TGTGCCAGCAGTTTATCGACCGGCCCCGGGGAGCTGTTTTTT,CASSLSTGPGELFF
TRBV29-1,TRBD1,medium-sized,TRBJ2-3,TGCAGCGTCGAGGGACAGGGAAAAGATACGCAGTATTTT,CSVEGQGKDTQYF
TRBV5-1,.,many,TRBJ2-3,TGCGCCAGCAGCTTACGACAAGGAGGGGCAGATACGCAGTATTTT,CASSLRQGGADTQYF
TRBV5-4,.,few,TRBJ1-2,TGTGCCAGCAGCTTGGTTGGGATCTATGGCTACACCTTC,CASSLVGIYGYTF
TRBV28,.,many,TRBJ2-5,TGTGCCAGCAGTCGGACCGCCCAAGGGACCCAGTACTTC,CASSRTAQGTQYF
TRBV6-5,.,.,TRBJ2-3,TGTGCCAGCAGTTACTCGAGGCAGGGCGGCACAGATACGCAGTATTTT,CASSYSRQGGTDTQYF
TRBV6-6,.,.,TRBJ2-2,TGTGCCAGCACCCCGCAGTTGTCTAGGCATTCCGGGGAGCTGTTTTTT,CASTPQLSRHSGELFF
TRBV10-3,.,many,TRBJ2-7,TGTGCCATCGGACAAGGGGGTCTTTACGAGCAGTACTTC,CAIGQGGLYEQYF
TRBV5-1,.,many,TRBJ2-2,TGCGCCAGCGCATTCAGGGAAGCGGACACCGGGGAGCTGTTTTTT,CASAFREADTGELFF
TRBV28,.,.,TRBJ2-7,TGTGCCACCAGTTTCACCGGGACACCGTATTACGAGCAGTACTTC,CATSFTGTPYYEQYF
TRBV6-1,TRBD2,few,TRBJ2-3,TGTGCCAGCAGTGAAGTTAGCGGGGCAGATACGCAGTATTTT,CASSEVSGADTQYF
TRBV27,TRBD1,.,TRBJ1-4,TGTGCCAGCACCCTAAGGGGACAGGGAAACGGAAAACTGTTTTTT,CASTLRGQGNGKLFF
TRBV28,.,many,TRBJ2-5,TGTGCCAGCAGTTCTCCGGGACTGGCCGTTTCAGAGACCCAGTACTTC,CASSSPGLAVSETQYF
TRBV10-3,.,many,TRBJ2-1,TGTGCCATCAGTGAGTCGACTCGCGGACGGAAGAGCTCCTACAATGAGCAGTTCTTC,CAISESTRGRKSSYNEQFF